The next 21 T cell receptor beta chains were all read from a single sample in a study of blood T cell repertoires in COVID-19 (dated by TCRdb to 2019 to 2021). The method behind the library was the immunoSEQ multiplex PCR assay. TCRdb retrieved this table from immuneACCESS and kept in-frame rearrangements only. Not all clones are present; in checked studies, unresolved V genes account for under half, and no reason is known for the remainder. For this sample the table gives 93,000 or so clones, of which approximately 89% were detected only once. Of the sample, 17% falls within the top ten clones. Input material: peripheral blood. The origin of the receptors is a woman of 80 years or more in a cohort sampled during active COVID-19.

J is TRBJ2-2 and V is TRBV5-1; 9 bases fit TRBD2. Germline V gives CDR1 SGHRS, CDR2 YFSETQ. This CDR3 region has 15 residues. The V segment lost 4 bases and the J segment 6 bases; nucleotides outside the gene matches: 7. The CDR3 reads CASSPQGGGAGELFF. As DNA, the CDR3 is TGCGCCAGCAGCCCCCAGGGCGGGGGGGCCGGGGAGCTGTTTTTT. The full variable domain, completed using reference TRBV5-1 and TRBJ2-2, is KAGVTQTPRYLIKTRGQQVTLSCSPISGHRSVSWYQQTPGQGLQFLFEYFSETQRNKGNFPGRFSGRQFSNSRSEMNVSTLELGDSALYLCASSPQGGGAGELFFGEGSRLTVL.

The chain carries TRBV7-8 and TRBJ2-1; TRBD2 matches 13 bases. V shed 9 bases and J 6 bases; nucleotides not matched to a gene: 2. This CDR3 spans 13 amino acids. The V gene's germline CDR1 is SGHVS and CDR2 FQNEAQ. CDR3 sequence reads: CASRTSGGNEQFF. DNA for the CDR3: TGTGCCAGTCGGACTAGCGGGGGCAATGAGCAGTTCTTC.

This chain joins TRBV15 and TRBJ2-1; perhaps TRBD2 as D (5 bases). CDR3 size: 14 residues. The ends were cut back, 7 bases at V and 3 bases at J, with 13 bases in the middle. Germline V gene lookup returns CDR1 LNHNV and CDR2 YYDKDF (reference sequence). The CDR3 region has the DNA TGTGCCACCACAGATACCGGGAACTACAATGAGCAGTTCTTC. Translating gives CATTDTGNYNEQFF.

The chain combines TRBV27 with TRBJ2-1; 8 nucleotides line up with TRBD2. The trim removed 3 bases at V and 6 bases at J, leaving 13 bases unmatched. Looked up from germline, CDR1 is MNHEY and CDR2 is SMNVEV (reference sequence). CDR3 length equals 17 residues. CDR3 in DNA: TGTGCCAGCAGTTTTGGATTGGCGGGAGGAATTGGCAATGAGCAGTTCTTC. It yields the protein CASSFGLAGGIGNEQFF.

The chain employs TRBV11-2 and TRBJ2-2; TRBD2 matches 10 bases. CDR3 length: 17 amino acids. Trimming removed 1 base from V and 1 base from J; junction bases left unmatched: 3. The germline CDR1 and CDR2 sequences are SGHAT and FQNNGV. The CDR3 protein is CASSLGASGGNTGELFF. CDR3 nucleotides: TGTGCCAGCAGCTTAGGGGCTAGCGGGGGGAACACCGGGGAGCTGTTTTTT.

The rearrangement links TRBV12-3 or TRBV12-4 to TRBJ1-1, with D unresolved. V lost 5 bases to trimming and J lost 0 bases, with 7 bases between them. The CDR3 spans 13 residues. CDR3: CASSISVNTEAFF. For the CDR3, the DNA is TGTGCCAGCAGTATTTCGGTGAACACTGAAGCTTTCTTT.

The chain carries TRBV27 and TRBJ2-1; TRBD2 aligns across 9 bases. J gave up 4 bases and V 10 bases, and 14 bases lay outside the gene matches. This CDR3 has 16 amino acids. Germline CDR1 MNHEY, CDR2 SMNVEV (reference sequence). For the CDR3, the DNA is TGTGCCATCCTCGGTGGTAGCGGGGGTGGGTACAATGAGCAGTTCTTC. Translating it yields CAILGGSGGGYNEQFF.

The gene calls are TRBV5-1 and TRBJ1-6; 7 bases align to TRBD1. The junction had 8 bases not matched to a gene; V was cut back by 5 bases and J by 9 bases. The germline CDR1 and CDR2 sequences are SGHRS and YFSETQ. The CDR3 has 14 amino acids. CDR3 in amino acids: CASREGGAVSPLHF. Here the CDR3 DNA reads TGCGCCAGCAGGGAAGGGGGCGCGGTTTCACCCCTCCACTTT.

The chain couples TRBV5-1 to TRBJ2-5; 12 bases are a match to TRBD2. V shed 2 bases and J 4 bases; nucleotides not matched to a gene: 9. Germline V gives CDR1 SGHRS, CDR2 YFSETQ. The CDR3 is 17 residues long. CDR3 protein: CASSFSASGGAAETQYF. The CDR3 region has the DNA TGCGCCAGCAGCTTTTCGGCTAGCGGGGGGGCAGCAGAGACCCAGTACTTC.

V is TRBV11-2 and J is TRBJ2-2; unclear D gene. Trimming removed 2 bases at V and 4 bases at J, with 11 bases between. Germline loops: CDR1 SGHAT, CDR2 FQNNGV. This CDR3 region has 15 residues. The CDR3 here is CASSLIPSGTGELFF. In nucleotides, the CDR3 is TGTGCCAGCAGCTTAATCCCCAGTGGCACCGGGGAGCTGTTTTTT.

The rearrangement joins TRBV5-4 to TRBJ2-7; D perhaps matches TRBD2 (6 bases). With 0 bases removed from V and 3 bases from J, the gap between germline ends came to 13 bases. The CDR3 runs to 15 residues. Germline values: CDR1 SGHNT, CDR2 YYREEE (reference sequence). The CDR3 coding sequence is TGTGCCAGCAGCTTGGACGGGACTCCTTTCTACGAGCAGTACTTC. As protein: CASSLDGTPFYEQYF.

The chain links TRBV19 to TRBJ1-1; D is unclear. Germline values: CDR1 LNHDA, CDR2 SQIVND (reference sequence). V was trimmed by 6 bases and J by 0 bases, leaving 17 bases between them. This CDR3 region has 16 residues. CDR3: CASRLRAGLVNTEAFF. DNA of the CDR3: TGTGCCAGTAGGTTGAGGGCTGGACTGGTGAACACTGAAGCTTTCTTT.

This chain links TRBV19 with TRBJ2-7; the D gene is possibly TRBD2 (5 bases). With 2 bases removed from V and 2 bases from J, the gap between germline ends came to 7 bases. There are 13 residues in the CDR3. The V gene's germline CDR1 is LNHDA and CDR2 SQIVND (reference sequence). Here the CDR3 DNA reads TGTGCCAGTAGTATACAGGAGGCCTACGAGCAGTACTTC. This translates into CASSIQEAYEQYF.

The rearrangement links TRBV2 to TRBJ1-1, with D hard to call. V was clipped by 7 bases and J by 1 base, with 7 bases between them. Germline V CDR1 and CDR2: SNHLY, FYNNEI. CDR3 length: 12 residues. Written as DNA, the CDR3 is TGTGCCAGCATTTTCTGGAACACTGAAGCTTTCTTT. Translating it yields CASIFWNTEAFF.

The gene calls are TRBV3-1 (or the pseudogene TRBV3-2) and TRBJ2-4; a possible D gene is TRBD1 (7 bases). The CDR3 length is 14 residues. Germline V gene data show CDR1 as LGHDT and CDR2 as YNNKEL (reference sequence). Trimming cost V 6 bases and J 6 bases, with 15 bases left between them. CDR3 sequence (DNA): TGTGCCAGCAGGCAGGGGGGCAGCGGAAACATTCAGTACTTC. It is translated as CASRQGGSGNIQYF.

The CDR3 is CASSQVGEQYF. CDR3 sequence (DNA): TGTGCCAGCAGCCAAGTCGGCGAGCAGTACTTC. The chain carries TRBV3-1 (or the pseudogene TRBV3-2) and TRBJ2-7; D gene unclear. V dropped 1 base and J dropped 6 bases, with 4 bases sitting between them. CDR1 and CDR2 from the germline V gene are LGHDT and YNNKEL (reference sequence). CDR3 length: 11 residues.

V usage is TRBV5-1 and J usage is TRBJ1-6; 8 bases map to TRBD1. CDR1 SGHRS and CDR2 YFSETQ come from the germline V gene. The CDR3 has 16 amino acids. V gave up 0 bases and J gave up 7 bases; unmatched junction bases: 6. The CDR3 nucleotides are TGCGCCAGCAGCTTGGTAGGGAACAGGGGGAATTCACCCCTCCACTTT. Protein: CASSLVGNRGNSPLHF.

Written as DNA, the CDR3 is TGTGCCAGCATCCTGAGGACTAGCGGGGAAGAGACCCAGTACTTC. Translating gives CASILRTSGEETQYF. The rearrangement uses TRBV7-2 and TRBJ2-5; 12 nucleotides line up with TRBD2. CDR1 SGHTA and CDR2 FQGNSA come from the germline V gene. The CDR3 is 15 residues long. Losses at the gene ends were 7 bases for V and 3 bases for J; bases not matched to a gene: 6.

This clone was observed a single time. The V and J genes are TRBV25-1 and TRBJ2-1; D is unclear. This CDR3 contains 14 residues. Trimming took off 3 bases at V and 8 bases at J, with 14 bases between the two ends. The germline V gene has CDR1 MGHDK and CDR2 SYGVNS. The CDR3 sequence: CASSDGQVVDEQFF. The CDR3 DNA reads TGTGCCAGCAGTGACGGTCAGGTGGTTGATGAGCAGTTCTTC.

The V call is TRBV19, the J call TRBJ1-5; D perhaps matches TRBD1 (6 bases). V shed 1 base and J shed 1 base, with 11 bases lying between them. The length of the CDR3 is 16 residues. Looked up from germline, CDR1 is LNHDA and CDR2 is SQIVND (reference sequence). CDR3 residues: CASSIVKGGSNQPQHF. The CDR3 region has the DNA TGTGCCAGTAGTATAGTGAAGGGGGGGAGCAATCAGCCCCAGCATTTT.

The chain joins TRBV28 to TRBJ2-7, with 7 bases matching TRBD1. V was pared by 6 bases and J by 2 bases, with 4 bases of the junction left unmatched. Germline lookup yields CDR1 MDHEN and CDR2 SYDVKM. There are 13 residues in the CDR3. The CDR3 region has the DNA TGTGCCAGCAGACAGGGGTCCGCCTACGAGCAGTACTTC. Translation gives CASRQGSAYEQYF.